The clone carrying this TCR beta chain is labeled medium-sized. TCRdb's copy holds only in-frame clones and misses some; the assay was immunoSEQ multiplex PCR. The sample carries about 16,000 clones, approximately 70% recorded once. These data belong to a study of PD-1 and CTLA-4 blockade in melanoma. V was cut by 0 bases and J by 3 bases, with 10 bases left in between. The CDR3 sequence is 14 residues long. The V gene's germline CDR1 is SGHKS and CDR2 YYEKEE (reference sequence). The starting material was CD8+ T cells from peripheral blood, obtained from a patient given anti-PD-1 treatment. This receptor was obtained from a human donor with melanoma. This chain links TRBV5-5 with TRBJ2-7, with a weak D call TRBD1 (5 bases). CDR3 region: CASSLGGFGYEQYF. In nucleotides, the CDR3 is TGTGCCAGCAGCTTGGGGGGCTTCGGCTACGAGCAGTACTTC. Filled out from reference TRBV5-5 and TRBJ2-7, the complete variable domain reads DAGVTQSPTHLIKTRGQQVTLRCSPISGHKSVSWYQQVLGQGPQFIFQYYEKEERGRGNFPDRFSARQFPNYSSELNVNALLLGDSALYLCASSLGGFGYEQYFGPGTRLTVT.